What follows are 29 T cell receptor beta chains derived from one specimen sequenced in a study of vaccination and CD4 T cells after COVID-19 (dated by TCRdb to the early 2020s). The sample's treatment or condition, from its label and the paper: roughly 11-day PBMC culture with coronavirus spike peptide pools or control peptides (ViraFEST assay). No cognate antigen is known for these TCRs. Receptor libraries were prepared by PCR. This sample was sequenced with an Illumina iSeq 100. DNA from cultured CD4+ T cells underwent TCR sequencing with the Oncomine TCR Beta short-read assay at the Johns Hopkins FTIC core. TCRdb reanalyzed the raw reads on its own, using fastp at Q25 for trimming and MiXCR for clone calling, and kept in-frame beta chains. Each entry is one CDR3 protein sequence, shown with its most common DNA and genes. The sample records approximately 12,000 distinct CDR3 sequences, 50% of which are singletons. Of the sample, approximately 19% falls within the top ten clones.

The sequenced sample consisted of CD4+ T cells from blood, cultured in vitro. These receptors came from a human donor who had recovered from COVID-19.

This clonotype occurred a few times. V gene TRBV7-8 combines with J gene TRBJ2-7; D gene unclear. This CDR3 comprises 12 residues. CDR1 is SGHVS, CDR2 FQNEAQ, per germline. The germline V and J ends were trimmed by 5 bases and 0 bases, with 5 bases remaining between them. CDR3 sequence (DNA): TGTGCCAGCAGCCCGTTCTCCTACGAGCAGTACTTC. It is translated as CASSPFSYEQYF.

V gene TRBV7-9 combines with J gene TRBJ2-7; possibly TRBD2 for D (6 bases). V was cut by 10 bases and J by 0 bases, with 19 bases left in between. The germline gives CDR1 SEHNR, CDR2 FQNEAQ (reference sequence). The CDR3 covers 15 residues. This chain's CDR3 is CATLFLGEDSYEQYF. CDR3 in DNA: TGTGCCACCCTGTTTTTGGGGGAGGACTCCTACGAGCAGTACTTC. Full variable domain (rest looked up from reference TRBV7-9 and TRBJ2-7): DTGVSQNPRHKITKRGQNVTFRCDPISEHNRLYWYRQTLGQGPEFLTYFQNEAQLEKSRLLSDRFSAERPKGSFSTLEIQRTEQGDSAMYLCATLFLGEDSYEQYFGPGTRLTVT.

The rearrangement links TRBV20-1 to TRBJ2-1, with D possibly matching TRBD2 (6 bases). CDR3 length: 14 residues. V lost 6 bases to trimming and J lost 4 bases, with 16 bases between them. Germline loops: CDR1 DFQATT, CDR2 SNEGSKA (reference sequence). CDR3 sequence reads: CSAIRLGTYNEQFF. The CDR3, as DNA: TGCAGTGCCATAAGACTAGGTACTTACAATGAGCAGTTCTTC.

The V gene is TRBV5-1, the J gene TRBJ2-1, with 7 bases fitting TRBD2. V lost 5 bases and J lost 5; bases outside the gene matches: 25. Germline loops: CDR1 SGHRS, CDR2 YFSETQ. The CDR3 spans 20 residues. The CDR3 loop reads CASSLRGVGGRERFHNEQFF. CDR3 DNA sequence: TGCGCCAGCAGTTTGAGAGGGGTAGGAGGGCGGGAGAGATTCCACAATGAGCAGTTCTTC.

The V gene is TRBV7-3, the J gene TRBJ2-2, with 7 bases matching TRBD2. CDR1 is SGHTA, CDR2 FQGTGA, per germline. The CDR3 extends over 16 amino acids. V shed 2 bases, J shed 6 bases, and the junction held 9 bases outside the gene matches. In nucleotides, the CDR3 is TGTGCCAGCAGCTTACTTGGGCAGGGAGGGTCCGGGGAGCTGTTTTTT. Translated: CASSLLGQGGSGELFF.

The chain carries TRBV11-3 and TRBJ2-7; no firm D call. This CDR3 is built from 13 residues. CDR1 is SGHNT and CDR2 is YENEEA in the germline V gene. The V gene lost 3 bases and the J gene lost 7 bases, with 13 bases spanning the gap. CDR3 bases: TGTGCCAGCAGCTTCGGGCCCGGAGAGGAGCAGTACTTC. Protein: CASSFGPGEEQYF.

This sequence joins TRBV19 and TRBJ2-7; 7 bases line up with TRBD1. J gave up 11 bases and V 3 bases, and 4 bases lay outside the gene matches. CDR3 size: 11 residues. Germline lookup yields CDR1 LNHDA and CDR2 SQIVND (reference sequence). CDR3 in DNA: TGTGCCAGTAGTATCGGTGACAGGGAGTACTTC. Translated, it gives CASSIGDREYF.

The rearrangement joins TRBV7-3 to TRBJ2-2; TRBD1 might be the D (6 bases). V was clipped by 5 bases and J by 2 bases, with 15 bases between them. From germline, CDR1 is SGHTA and CDR2 FQGTGA. The CDR3 is made up of 16 amino acids. The CDR3 protein is CASSPTDRANTGELFF. In DNA, the CDR3 is TGTGCCAGCAGCCCCACGGACAGAGCTAACACCGGGGAGCTGTTTTTT.

This clonotype was detected a few times. V gene TRBV10-3 combines with J gene TRBJ1-2; D is ambiguous. Trimming took 0 bases from V and 0 from J, leaving 5 bases between them. Germline V gene sequence: CDR1 ENHRY, CDR2 SYGVKD. CDR3 length: 14 residues. The CDR3 nucleotides read TGTGCCATCAGTGAGTCAACAGCTAACTATGGCTACACCTTC. This sequence encodes CAISESTANYGYTF.

V usage is TRBV20-1 and J usage is TRBJ2-5, with 7 nucleotides matching TRBD1. V gave up 0 bases and J gave up 7 bases; unmatched junction bases: 14. This CDR3 is 16 amino acids long. CDR1 is DFQATT, CDR2 SNEGSKA, per germline (reference sequence). CDR3 DNA: TGCAGTGCTAGAGACTCCCTTGGGGCAGGGGGTTCGACCCAGTACTTC. Residues: CSARDSLGAGGSTQYF.

The V call is TRBV20-1, the J call TRBJ2-2, with 8 bases lining up with TRBD1. The CDR3 runs to 16 residues. Germline V lookup: CDR1 DFQATT, CDR2 SNEGSKA (reference sequence). V dropped 5 bases and J dropped 0; count of bases not matched to a gene: 8. CDR3 DNA sequence: TGCAGTGCTCGCCCGTCGGACAGGGCGAACACCGGGGAGCTGTTTTTT. Amino acid sequence: CSARPSDRANTGELFF.

In this sample, this clonotype turned up a few times. This rearrangement joins TRBV6-2 or TRBV6-3 to TRBJ1-4; 10 bases map to TRBD1. The CDR3 consists of 16 residues. The V gene's germline CDR1 is MNHEY and CDR2 SVGEGT. J was trimmed by 8 bases and V by 3 bases; bases with no gene match: 9. For the CDR3, the DNA is TGTGCCAGCAGTTATTCGGCTGGGACAGGGGAGGAAAAACTGTTTTTT. Its protein product is CASSYSAGTGEEKLFF.

The chain links TRBV12-3 or TRBV12-4 to TRBJ1-6; D is possibly TRBD1 (5 bases). Trimming removed 4 bases at V and 9 bases at J, with 10 bases between. The CDR3 contains 13 residues. The CDR3 loop is CASSSWGSSPLHF. DNA for the CDR3: TGTGCCAGCAGTTCTTGGGGGTCTTCACCCCTCCACTTT.

This clonotype was counted a single time. The chain is built from TRBV12-3 or TRBV12-4 and TRBJ2-7; TRBD1 matches at 7 bases. V dropped 5 bases and J dropped 2; count of bases not matched to a gene: 6. The CDR3 length is 14 residues. The CDR3 sequence: CASSPPGQTYEQYF. CDR3 in DNA: TGTGCCAGCAGTCCACCGGGACAGACCTACGAGCAGTACTTC.

In nucleotides, the CDR3 is TGTGCCAGCAGTTACAACAGTCTCTTGAACACTGAAGCTTTCTTT. This encodes CASSYNSLLNTEAFF. This sequence joins TRBV6-5 and TRBJ1-1; D gene ambiguous. Germline V gene data show CDR1 as MNHEY and CDR2 as SVGAGI. The V and J ends lost 2 bases and 0 bases respectively, with 10 bases between them. The CDR3 extends over 15 amino acids.

V is TRBV10-3 and J is TRBJ1-1, with 10 bases aligning to TRBD1. This CDR3 is 12 amino acids long. Germline CDR1 and CDR2: ENHRY and SYGVKD. The junction had 4 bases not matched to a gene; V was cut back by 10 bases and J by 5 bases. The CDR3 sequence: CASGQGDTEAFF. The DNA for the CDR3 is TGTGCCAGCGGACAGGGGGATACTGAAGCTTTCTTT.

The rearrangement joins TRBV12-3 or TRBV12-4 to TRBJ1-1; D is uncertain. V lost 4 bases to trimming and J lost 0 bases, with 12 bases between them. CDR3 size: 15 residues. Written as DNA, the CDR3 is TGTGCCAGCAGTTCCCGAGGAAGCATGAACACTGAAGCTTTCTTT. Its translation is CASSSRGSMNTEAFF.

This chain connects TRBV4-1 to TRBJ1-3, with 7 nucleotides matching TRBD1. After removal of 0 bases from V and 2 bases from J, the junction contained 4 bases not matched to a gene. The CDR3 runs to 16 residues. Per the germline V gene, CDR1 is MGHRA and CDR2 is YSYEKL. CDR3 region: CASSQDPGTAGNTIYF. CDR3 sequence (DNA): TGCGCCAGCAGCCAAGATCCGGGGACAGCTGGAAACACCATATATTTT.

The chain is built from TRBV20-1 and TRBJ1-2, with D unresolved. The CDR3 totals 14 residues. The germline V and J ends were trimmed by 3 bases and 0 bases, with 11 bases remaining between them. Germline loops: CDR1 DFQATT, CDR2 SNEGSKA (reference sequence). This chain's CDR3 is CSARRRAANYGYTF. CDR3 nucleotide sequence: TGCAGTGCTAGGCGAAGGGCAGCTAACTATGGCTACACCTTC.

This rearrangement joins TRBV6-1 to TRBJ2-6; D ambiguous. CDR3 length: 14 residues. Germline CDR1 is MNHNS and CDR2 is SASEGT. V was shortened by 8 bases and J by 3 bases, with 11 bases between the two germline ends. This CDR3 is CASLPFRGANVLTF. The CDR3 nucleotides are TGTGCCAGCCTGCCGTTTCGTGGGGCCAACGTCCTGACTTTC.

The V gene is TRBV30, the J gene TRBJ1-2; D not certain. V lost 3 bases and J lost 7, with 9 bases in between. Germline CDR1 reads GTSNPN; CDR2 reads SVGIG (reference sequence). The CDR3 sequence is 11 residues long. The CDR3 DNA sequence: TGTGCCTGGAGGCTACGTGGTGGCTACACCTTC. Translation gives CAWRLRGGYTF.

V gene TRBV6-1 combines with J gene TRBJ1-2; no definite D call. The length of the CDR3 is 13 residues. Germline V lookup: CDR1 MNHNS, CDR2 SASEGT. Trimming stripped 3 bases from V and 2 bases from J, with 7 bases between. In DNA, the CDR3 is TGTGCCAGCAGTGAGACAAAAAACTATGGCTACACCTTC. As protein: CASSETKNYGYTF.

This clonotype has more than one count but fewer than ten. The V call is TRBV7-6, the J call TRBJ2-3; maybe TRBD2 (5 bases). V was shortened by 0 bases and J by 1 base, with 5 bases between the two germline ends. The CDR3 is 14 amino acids. Per germline, CDR1 SGHVS and CDR2 FNYEAQ. CDR3 amino acids: CASSLASGTDTQYF. CDR3 nucleotide sequence: TGTGCCAGCAGCTTAGCTAGCGGCACAGATACGCAGTATTTT.

V and J are TRBV24-1 and TRBJ2-3, with D maybe TRBD1 (6 bases). V gave up 4 bases and J gave up 1 base, with 14 bases separating them. CDR1 is KGHDR and CDR2 is SFDVKD in the germline V gene. This CDR3 spans 16 amino acids. CDR3 in DNA: TGTGCCACCAGTGACGAGTCAGGGGCCGGCACAGATACGCAGTATTTT. It translates to CATSDESGAGTDTQYF.

The chain recombines TRBV6-1 with TRBJ2-4; a possible D gene is TRBD1 (6 bases). In germline, CDR1 is MNHNS, CDR2 SASEGT. The CDR3 runs 11 residues. V lost 4 bases and J lost 10, with 8 bases in between. CDR3 protein: CASSGQGIQYF. The CDR3 region has the DNA TGTGCCAGCAGTGGGCAGGGGATTCAGTACTTC.

Here the CDR3 reads CATSRLAYSTDTQYF. The CDR3, as DNA: TGTGCCACCAGCAGACTAGCATATAGCACAGATACGCAGTATTTT. The chain has TRBV15 and TRBJ2-3; a possible D gene is TRBD2 (5 bases). Germline V CDR1 and CDR2: LNHNV, YYDKDF (reference sequence). This CDR3 has 15 residues. V shed 2 bases and J shed 0 bases, with 9 bases lying between them. Supplemented by reference TRBV15 and TRBJ2-3, the full variable domain reads DAMVIQNPRYQVTQFGKPVTLSCSQTLNHNVMYWYQQKSSQAPKLLFHYYDKDFNNEADTPDNFQSRRPNTSFCFLDIRSPGLGDTAMYLCATSRLAYSTDTQYFGPGTRLTVL.

J is TRBJ1-5 and V is TRBV20-1; D is undetermined. The CDR3 extends over 12 amino acids. Trimming stripped 6 bases from V and 10 bases from J, with 16 bases between. CDR1 is DFQATT, CDR2 SNEGSKA, per germline (reference sequence). The CDR3 loop reads CSASTPTIPQHF. The CDR3 region has the DNA TGCAGTGCAAGTACCCCGACTATCCCCCAGCATTTT.

The chain combines TRBV28 with TRBJ1-2; D perhaps matches TRBD1 (6 bases). Trimming cost V 2 bases and J 4 bases, with 8 bases left between them. Germline V gene sequence: CDR1 MDHEN, CDR2 SYDVKM. This CDR3 has 13 residues. The CDR3 region has the DNA TGTGCCAGCAGTTTAAGAGGGGGCTATGGCTACACCTTC. This gives the protein CASSLRGGYGYTF.

V and J are TRBV20-1 and TRBJ1-1, with D hard to call. This CDR3 is built from 14 residues. V lost 3 bases and J lost 4, with 15 bases in between. The V gene's germline CDR1 is DFQATT and CDR2 SNEGSKA (reference sequence). Written as DNA, the CDR3 is TGCAGTGCTAGTGTAGACGGAGGTGTCACTGAAGCTTTCTTT. Amino acid sequence: CSASVDGGVTEAFF.